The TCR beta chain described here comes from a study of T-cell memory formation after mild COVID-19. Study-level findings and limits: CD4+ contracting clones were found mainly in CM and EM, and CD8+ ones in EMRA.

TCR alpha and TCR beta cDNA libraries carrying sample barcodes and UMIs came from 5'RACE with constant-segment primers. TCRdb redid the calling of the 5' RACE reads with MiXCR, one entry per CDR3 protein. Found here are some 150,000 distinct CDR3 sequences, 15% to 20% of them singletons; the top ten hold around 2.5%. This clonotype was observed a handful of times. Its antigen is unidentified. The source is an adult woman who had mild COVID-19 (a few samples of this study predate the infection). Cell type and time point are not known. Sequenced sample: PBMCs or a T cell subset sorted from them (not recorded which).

The CDR3 sequence: CASSPPLAGDTDTQYF. CDR3 DNA sequence: TGCGCCAGCAGCCCTCCTCTAGCGGGGGACACAGATACGCAGTATTTT. This chain joins TRBV5-1 and TRBJ2-3, with 10 bases aligning to TRBD2. The CDR3 consists of 16 residues. Germline trimming cut 4 bases from V and 2 bases from J; bases unmatched to any gene: 7. From germline, CDR1 is SGHRS and CDR2 YFSETQ.